This is a list of T cell receptor beta chains from one sample in a study of identical twins. TCRdb analysed the 5' RACE reads with MiXCR anew, one entry per CDR3 protein. Found here are about 720,000 distinct CDR3 sequences, 8.6% of them singletons; the top ten hold 0.98%. These data were also reused for a study on yellow fever vaccine responses in identical twins.

The sample consisted of PBMCs. These receptors all stem from a woman aged 18-35 years in good health. Both conserved end residues are part of each CDR3. D genes are given only for firm matches. The size entry is marked missing in some rows and otherwise reads once, few, many or a size class.

J gene,V gene,clone size,D gene,CDR3 protein,CDR3 DNA
TRBJ2-3,TRBV9,many,TRBD2,CASSVGLAGASDTQYF,TGTGCCAGCAGCGTAGGGCTAGCGGGAGCCTCAGATACGCAGTATTTT
TRBJ1-1,TRBV28,-,TRBD1,CASSQGQGSRRAFF,TGTGCCAGCAGTCAAGGACAGGGTTCGCGGAGAGCTTTCTTT
TRBJ2-7,TRBV7-3,-,TRBD2,CASSSGSSGEQYF,TGTGCCAGCAGCTCCGGGTCTAGCGGCGAGCAGTACTTC
TRBJ1-5,TRBV6-4,-,-,CASSDSWGGNQPQHF,TGTGCCAGCAGTGACTCGTGGGGAGGCAATCAGCCCCAGCATTTT
TRBJ2-3,TRBV20-1,few,-,CSARSLADLTDTQYF,TGCAGTGCTAGGTCACTAGCAGACCTCACAGATACGCAGTATTTT
TRBJ2-1,TRBV19,-,-,CASTSRWGASYNEQFF,TGTGCCAGTACCTCTAGGTGGGGGGCCTCTTACAATGAGCAGTTCTTC
TRBJ2-3,TRBV7-9,few,TRBD2,CASSFLAGGPSTDTQYF,TGTGCCAGCAGCTTCCTAGCGGGGGGGCCAAGCACAGATACGCAGTATTTT
TRBJ2-5,TRBV7-3,few,-,CASSLTGSSRQETQYF,TGTGCCAGCAGCTTAACTGGTAGCTCCCGACAAGAGACCCAGTACTTC
TRBJ2-3,TRBV3-1,few,TRBD2,CASSQGTSGRGGTDTQYF,TGTGCCAGCAGCCAAGGGACTAGCGGGAGAGGAGGCACAGATACGCAGTATTTT
TRBJ2-5,TRBV6-1,-,-,CASSRTPAIGETQYF,TGTGCCAGCAGCCGTACTCCCGCCATTGGGGAGACCCAGTACTTC
TRBJ2-7,TRBV27,many,-,CASSLLSATIREQYF,TGTGCCAGCAGTTTACTCTCAGCGACTATTAGGGAGCAGTACTTC
TRBJ2-3,TRBV2,-,-,CASLGGRAPTDTQYF,TGTGCCAGCTTGGGGGGAAGGGCCCCCACAGATACGCAGTATTTT
TRBJ2-2,TRBV7-7,many,TRBD1,CASSVGTGTGELFF,TGTGCTAGCAGCGTCGGGACAGGCACCGGGGAGCTGTTTTTT
TRBJ2-7,TRBV7-2,few,-,CASSLRDISYEQYF,TGTGCCAGCAGCTTAAGGGACATTTCCTACGAGCAGTACTTC
TRBJ2-2,TRBV12-3/TRBV12-4,many,-,CASSFNRGVTGELFF,TGTGCCAGCAGTTTTAACAGAGGGGTGACCGGGGAGCTGTTTTTT
TRBJ1-4,TRBV7-6,few,TRBD1,CASSPLVGTGESEEKLFF,TGTGCCAGCAGCCCGTTAGTGGGGACAGGGGAGTCTGAGGAAAAACTGTTTTTT
TRBJ2-7,TRBV2,few,-,CASTRPPSYEQYF,TGTGCCAGCACCCGACCGCCCTCCTACGAGCAGTACTTC
TRBJ2-2,TRBV11-2,many,-,CASSLRFQGGTGELFF,TGTGCCAGCAGCTTACGGTTTCAGGGGGGCACCGGGGAGCTGTTTTTT
TRBJ2-7,TRBV28,-,TRBD2,CASSISSGSNHEQYF,TGTGCCAGCAGCATTTCTAGCGGGAGTAACCACGAGCAGTACTTC
TRBJ2-3,TRBV5-1,-,TRBD2,CASRFLAGEDTQYF,TGCGCCAGTAGATTTCTAGCGGGAGAAGATACGCAGTATTTT
TRBJ2-7,TRBV18,few,-,CASSPRSTEYEQYF,TGTGCCAGCTCACCCCGGTCGACGGAGTACGAGCAGTACTTC
TRBJ2-1,TRBV29-1,few,-,CSVEMSRQGWPLTYNEQFF,TGCAGCGTTGAAATGTCAAGGCAGGGATGGCCCTTAACTTACAATGAGCAGTTCTTC
TRBJ1-2,TRBV6-5,-,-,CASSPLGYGYTF,TGTGCCAGCTCCCCGCTTGGCTATGGCTACACCTTC
TRBJ2-2,TRBV19,few,-,CASSVLRNTGELFF,TGTGCCAGTAGTGTACTTCGGAACACCGGGGAGCTGTTTTTT
TRBJ2-1,TRBV20-1,many,-,CSARGSSDNEQFF,TGCAGTGCTAGGGGTTCTAGCGACAATGAGCAGTTCTTC
TRBJ2-2,TRBV7-2,-,-,CASSLEGPGGELFF,TGTGCCAGCAGCTTAGAAGGGCCCGGCGGGGAGCTGTTTTTT
TRBJ2-7,TRBV27,-,TRBD2,CASRPGGEGPIHEQYF,TGTGCCAGCAGACCCGGGGGGGAAGGGCCTATCCACGAGCAGTACTTC
TRBJ2-1,TRBV9,many,-,CASSPRQGVNHEQFF,TGTGCCAGCAGCCCCCGGCAGGGAGTTAACCATGAGCAGTTCTTC
TRBJ2-3,TRBV20-1,-,-,CSARERNTDTQYF,TGCAGTGCTAGAGAGCGGAACACAGATACGCAGTATTTT
TRBJ2-7,TRBV3-1,many,TRBD2,CASNLSGLAGTGAEQYF,TGTGCCAGCAATTTATCGGGGCTAGCGGGGACCGGGGCCGAGCAGTACTTC
TRBJ2-2,TRBV12-3/TRBV12-4,-,-,CASDKVGGSNTGELFF,TGTGCCAGCGATAAGGTGGGCGGGTCGAACACCGGGGAGCTGTTTTTT
TRBJ2-5,TRBV5-1,many,-,CASSSGGTQETQYF,TGCGCCAGCAGCTCCGGAGGAACCCAAGAGACCCAGTACTTC
TRBJ2-1,TRBV28,once,-,CASSFGRREQFF,TGTGCCAGCAGTTTTGGGCGCCGTGAGCAGTTCTTC
TRBJ2-2,TRBV20-1,few,TRBD1,CSAADRGRGIGELFF,TGCAGTGCAGCCGACAGGGGGCGCGGTATCGGGGAGCTGTTTTTT
TRBJ2-7,TRBV28,-,-,CASSSSLAAMSSYEQYF,TGTGCCAGCAGTTCCAGCCTCGCTGCGATGAGCTCCTACGAGCAGTACTTC
TRBJ2-7,TRBV11-2,-,-,CASSFRDYEQYF,TGTGCCAGCAGCTTTCGGGACTACGAGCAGTACTTC
TRBJ1-4,TRBV11-2,many,-,CASSPILGTNEKLFF,TGTGCCAGCAGCCCCATATTGGGAACTAATGAAAAACTGTTTTTT
TRBJ2-3,TRBV28,few,TRBD1,CASSFPPGQGELDTQYF,TGTGCCAGCAGTTTCCCTCCGGGACAGGGAGAGTTAGATACGCAGTATTTT
TRBJ2-5,TRBV11-2,-,TRBD2,CASSPQWGGMGGLETQYF,TGTGCCAGCAGCCCCCAATGGGGGGGGATGGGAGGGTTGGAGACCCAGTACTTC
TRBJ2-3,TRBV20-1,many,-,CSARDLMGDTQYF,TGCAGTGCTAGAGATCTGATGGGGGATACGCAGTATTTT
TRBJ2-1,TRBV12-3/TRBV12-4,many,TRBD1,CASSLGQGPYNEQFF,TGTGCCAGCAGTTTGGGACAGGGGCCCTACAATGAGCAGTTCTTC
TRBJ1-2,TRBV13,few,-,CASQEMVANYGYTF,TGTGCCAGTCAAGAGATGGTAGCTAACTATGGCTACACCTTC
TRBJ2-2,TRBV12-3/TRBV12-4,few,-,CASSRAAANTGELFF,TGTGCCAGCTCTAGGGCCGCTGCGAACACCGGGGAGCTGTTTTTT
TRBJ2-5,TRBV7-6,few,TRBD1,CASSSDRGQAQYF,TGTGCCAGCAGCTCGGACAGGGGGCAGGCCCAGTACTTC
TRBJ2-1,TRBV30,few,TRBD2,CANRAGRGYNEQFF,TGTGCCAACCGAGCGGGACGGGGATACAATGAGCAGTTCTTC
TRBJ1-2,TRBV10-3,few,-,CAISESGPSWSYTF,TGTGCCATCAGTGAGTCGGGGCCCTCCTGGAGCTACACTTTC
TRBJ2-2,TRBV10-3,-,-,CATGRGPGTGELFF,TGTGCCACGGGGCGGGGGCCCGGCACCGGGGAGCTGTTTTTT
TRBJ2-7,TRBV20-1,many,TRBD1,CSGLGDRVFEQYF,TGCAGTGGACTCGGGGACAGGGTTTTCGAGCAGTACTTC
TRBJ2-1,TRBV5-1,many,-,CASSLVRGEQFF,TGCGCCAGCAGCTTGGTCAGGGGAGAGCAGTTCTTC
TRBJ2-4,TRBV6-2/TRBV6-3,few,-,CASSYSMFRTDYVIAKNIQYF,TGTGCCAGCAGTTACTCGATGTTTCGGACAGATTATGTAATAGCCAAAAACATTCAGTACTTC
TRBJ2-1,TRBV5-4,few,-,CASSLGGPAPNEQFF,TGTGCCAGCAGCTTGGGCGGGCCTGCACCCAATGAGCAGTTCTTC
TRBJ2-7,TRBV20-1,few,-,CSARVPDSYEQYF,TGCAGTGCTAGGGTCCCGGACTCCTACGAGCAGTACTTC
TRBJ2-4,TRBV20-1,-,-,CSARDVRSKNIQYF,TGCAGTGCTAGAGATGTCAGGTCCAAAAACATTCAGTACTTC
TRBJ2-2,TRBV6-5,few,-,CASSYGQPTGELFF,TGTGCCAGCAGTTATGGCCAGCCTACCGGGGAGCTGTTTTTT